The rows below give T cell receptor beta chains drawn from one sample of a study of T cells in Graves' hyperthyroidism and ophthalmopathy. Using its own MiXCR run on the multiplex PCR reads, TCRdb lists one record per CDR3 protein. This sample yields 480,000 or so distinct CDR3 sequences, of which 46% are seen a single time; 44% belongs to the top ten. Material: peripheral blood or thyroid tissue (not recorded which). All receptors come from an adult woman with Graves' disease, either hyperthyroidism or ophthalmopathy (not recorded which). CDR3s include the opening cysteine and the closing phenylalanine or tryptophan. The D gene is left open where the match is weak. Clone size appears in some rows only: once, few, many, or a class for an expanded clone.

J: TRBJ2-2; size: .; V: TRBV3-2; D: .; DNA: TGTGCCAGCAGCCAATACCCAGGTCCCGGGGAGCTGGTTTTT; CDR3: CASSQYPGPGELVF
J: TRBJ2-7; size: few; V: TRBV7-9; D: TRBD2; DNA: TGTGCCAGCTCACCACCATCCAGCGGGAGAACTGGCGAGCAGTACTTC; CDR3: CASSPPSSGRTGEQYF
J: TRBJ1-6; size: .; V: TRBV7-9; D: .; DNA: TGTGCCAGCAGCTTATTGACTTCACCCCTCCACTTT; CDR3: CASSLLTSPLHF
J: TRBJ1-4; size: .; V: TRBV10-2; D: .; DNA: TGCGCCAGCAGGGACAGCGGGTCCCTAAGTGAAAAACTGTTTTTT; CDR3: CASRDSGSLSEKLFF
J: TRBJ2-7; size: many; V: TRBV6-5; D: TRBD2; DNA: TGTGCCAGCAGTTACTCGACTAGCGGGATCTACGAGCAGTACTTC; CDR3: CASSYSTSGIYEQYF
J: TRBJ1-4; size: many; V: TRBV6-1; D: .; DNA: TGTGCCAGCAGTGAAGCGCTTGAAAAACTGTTTTTT; CDR3: CASSEALEKLFF
J: TRBJ2-5; size: .; V: TRBV2; D: .; DNA: TGTGCTAGGGACGGCATTGCTGGGGAGACCCAGTACTTC; CDR3: CARDGIAGETQYF
J: TRBJ1-1; size: .; V: TRBV25-1; D: .; DNA: TGTGCCAGCAGTAATGACGGGTGGACTGAAGCTTTCTTT; CDR3: CASSNDGWTEAFF
J: TRBJ1-5; size: .; V: TRBV15; D: TRBD1; DNA: TGTGCCACCAGGGACAGGGGGGGGATTCAGCCCCAGCATTTT; CDR3: CATRDRGGIQPQHF
J: TRBJ1-6; size: few; V: TRBV20-1; D: .; DNA: TGCAGTGCTAGAAGCGGGAGCTCCTATAATTCACCCCTCCACTTT; CDR3: CSARSGSSYNSPLHF
J: TRBJ2-7; size: .; V: TRBV4-2; D: TRBD2; DNA: TGTGCCAGCAGCCAAGATAGCGGGAGGGGCTACGAGCAGTACTTC; CDR3: CASSQDSGRGYEQYF
J: TRBJ1-5; size: many; V: TRBV19; D: .; DNA: TGTGCCAGTAGTTCCTGGGATCAGCCCCAGCATTTT; CDR3: CASSSWDQPQHF
J: TRBJ2-5; size: few; V: TRBV11-2; D: TRBD1; DNA: TGTGCCAGCAGCCTAACCGGGACAGGGGGGACAGAGACCCAGTACTTC; CDR3: CASSLTGTGGTETQYF
J: TRBJ2-3; size: many; V: TRBV7-4; D: TRBD2; DNA: TGTGCCAGCAGCCTACTACGGCGGGAGGTGGAAGATACGCAGTATTTT; CDR3: CASSLLRREVEDTQYF
J: TRBJ1-2; size: .; V: TRBV12-3/TRBV12-4; D: TRBD1; DNA: TGTGCCAGCAGCCAAGAGTGGACAGGGAATGGCTACACCTTC; CDR3: CASSQEWTGNGYTF
J: TRBJ1-6; size: many; V: TRBV4-1; D: TRBD1; DNA: TGCGCCAGCAGCCAGATTACCTACAGGGGGCTGGGTAATTCACCCCTCCACTTT; CDR3: CASSQITYRGLGNSPLHF
J: TRBJ1-4; size: .; V: TRBV7-3; D: TRBD1; DNA: TGTGCCAGCAGCGCGGGACAGGGAGACGAAAAACTGTTTTTT; CDR3: CASSAGQGDEKLFF
J: TRBJ1-6; size: .; V: TRBV7-2; D: .; DNA: TGTGCCAGCAGCTTAGAGTCGAGAAATTCACCCCTCCACTTT; CDR3: CASSLESRNSPLHF
J: TRBJ1-1; size: .; V: TRBV13; D: .; DNA: TGTGCCAGCAGCGAGGACAGAATGAACACTGAAGCTTTCTTT; CDR3: CASSEDRMNTEAFF
J: TRBJ1-1; size: .; V: TRBV5-1; D: TRBD1; DNA: TGCGCCAGCAGCTTGGGAGACAGGGGCACTGAATCCTTCTTT; CDR3: CASSLGDRGTESFF
J: TRBJ2-3; size: few; V: TRBV2; D: .; DNA: TGTGCCAGCAGTGACGGCACAGATACGCAGTATTTT; CDR3: CASSDGTDTQYF
J: TRBJ1-2; size: .; V: TRBV7-9; D: .; DNA: TGTGCCAGCGAAGTCCGGATAGGGGGTGACTATGGCTACACCTTC; CDR3: CASEVRIGGDYGYTF
J: TRBJ1-5; size: .; V: TRBV20-1; D: .; DNA: TGCAGTGCTAGTTTTGGGACATCCTATCAGCCCCAGCATTTT; CDR3: CSASFGTSYQPQHF
J: TRBJ2-5; size: once; V: TRBV7-2; D: .; DNA: TGTGCCAGCAGCAGCCTCCAGGAGGGGGAGACCCAGTACTTC; CDR3: CASSSLQEGETQYF
J: TRBJ1-1; size: .; V: TRBV25-1; D: TRBD1; DNA: TGTGCCAGCAGTGAATATGACAGGGGGACTGAAGCTTTCTTT; CDR3: CASSEYDRGTEAFF
J: TRBJ1-1; size: few; V: TRBV7-2; D: .; DNA: TGTGCCAGCAGTCGGCACCCACTGACTGAAGCTTTCTTT; CDR3: CASSRHPLTEAFF
J: TRBJ1-6; size: .; V: TRBV2; D: .; DNA: TGTGCCACTCATCCAGGGTTGGCTTCACCCCTCCACTTT; CDR3: CATHPGLASPLHF
J: TRBJ1-5; size: many; V: TRBV19; D: TRBD1; DNA: TGTGCCAGTAGTATAGACCGGGACAGGGACCAGCCCCAGCATTTT; CDR3: CASSIDRDRDQPQHF
J: TRBJ2-5; size: .; V: TRBV6-1; D: TRBD1; DNA: TGTGCCAGCAGAAGCGACAGGGTGGGGCAAGAGACCCAGTACTTC; CDR3: CASRSDRVGQETQYF
J: TRBJ1-1; size: .; V: TRBV12-3/TRBV12-4; D: .; DNA: TGTGCCAGCAGTCCCAATGGGGGCGGTAATGAAGCTTTCTTT; CDR3: CASSPNGGGNEAFF
J: TRBJ2-7; size: many; V: TRBV2; D: TRBD1; DNA: TGTGCCAGCAGTGCGATTGGGACAGGGGTCTACGAGCAGTACTTC; CDR3: CASSAIGTGVYEQYF
J: TRBJ2-6; size: many; V: TRBV29-1; D: .; DNA: TGCAGCGTTGAGGGTTACAGGACCTCTGGGGCCAACGTCCTGACTTTC; CDR3: CSVEGYRTSGANVLTF
J: TRBJ1-1; size: few; V: TRBV24-1; D: .; DNA: TGTGCCACCAGTGGCCAGAAGAACACTGAAGCTTTCTTT; CDR3: CATSGQKNTEAFF